This TCR beta chain was captured in a study of blood T cell repertoires in COVID-19. The overall study: PBMCs, B-cell-depleted T cells, or T cells provided the cDNA or gDNA that made up the material.

Original methodology: Quantification of nucleated cells was approximated via reference gene primer amplification. The assay was immunoSEQ multiplex PCR, and TCRdb's table has in-frame clones only and misses some. V, J and clone size are those of that table, while D and trimming were read from the DNA. Among 20,000 or so clones listed, roughly 86% were seen once. This receptor was obtained from a man between 65 and 80 years old with acute or convalescent COVID-19. Material: peripheral blood.

The CDR3 region has the DNA TGCGCCAGCAGCCTCCGGGGCCAGGGGAGCACCGGGGAGCTGTTTTTT. It translates to CASSLRGQGSTGELFF. This chain joins TRBV5-1 and TRBJ2-2; D is possibly TRBD1 (6 bases). Germline CDR1 and CDR2: SGHRS and YFSETQ. This CDR3 region has 16 residues. Between the trimmed V and J ends, which lost 4 bases and 4 bases, there was a span of 17 bases.